The 3 T cell receptor beta chains below were found in one sample sequenced in a study of blood T cells in healthy people across ages. The second PCR ran roughly 7 to 12 cycles with a sample-barcoded 5' primer and J-beta primers. MiXCR, applied by TCRdb to the 5' RACE reads, yields one record per CDR3 protein. This table has almost 550,000 distinct CDR3 sequences, about 25% appearing once. The data also belong to a second study, concerning T cells of mothers and their children.

The source material was blood. The receptors here all came from a boy younger than 18 in good health.

V usage is TRBV7-2 and J usage is TRBJ2-3; the match to TRBD2 covers 14 bases. The CDR3 is 19 amino acids. V lost 3 bases and J lost 2; bases outside the gene matches: 10. Germline V gives CDR1 SGHTA, CDR2 FQGNSA. CDR3 residues: CASSLAPMTSGRATDTQYF. DNA for the CDR3: TGTGCCAGCAGCTTGGCGCCTATGACTAGCGGGAGGGCCACAGATACGCAGTATTTT. The complete variable domain, with remaining parts taken from reference TRBV7-2 and TRBJ2-3, reads GAGVSQSPSNKVTEKGKDVELRCDPISGHTALYWYRQSLGQGLEFLIYFQGNSAPDKSGLPSDRFSAERTGGSVSTLTIQRTQQEDSAVYLCASSLAPMTSGRATDTQYFGPGTRLTVL.

This clonotype was observed a handful of times. This chain connects TRBV4-3 to TRBJ2-1; D not resolved. This CDR3 has 15 residues. The V end was cut by 0 bases, the J end by 3 bases, with 9 bases between. Germline-derived CDR1 and CDR2 are LGHNA and YSLEER. CDR3 in amino acids: CASSQDEADYNEQFF. The CDR3 DNA reads TGCGCCAGCAGCCAAGATGAGGCGGACTACAATGAGCAGTTCTTC.

This clonotype was detected a few times. The V call is TRBV3-1, the J call TRBJ1-6, with TRBD1 identical over 8 bases. The length of the CDR3 is 17 residues. Losses at the gene ends were 2 bases for V and 2 bases for J; bases not matched to a gene: 5. CDR1 is LGHDT, CDR2 YNNKEL, per germline (reference sequence). For the CDR3, the DNA is TGTGCCAGCAGCCAAACGGGACAGGTCGCCTATAATTCACCCCTCCACTTT. It is translated as CASSQTGQVAYNSPLHF.